The 14 T cell receptor beta chains in this list originate from one sample, sequenced in a study of T cell clonality in common variable immunodeficiency. Repertoires were generated with immunoSEQ multiplex PCR, while TCRdb's copy carries only in-frame clones and drops some. The sample yields more than 55,000 clones, without any singletons. The sequenced sample was peripheral blood mononuclear cells. All receptors derive from a person aged 18-70 years in good health.

Ten or more counts support this clone. The CDR3 goes on 3 residues after the read ends, and that part is filled in from the germline J gene. V gene TRBV9 combines with J gene TRBJ1-2; maybe TRBD1 (6 bases). This CDR3 is built from 12 residues. Looked up from germline, CDR1 is SGDLS and CDR2 is YYNGEE. The covered CDR3 bases are TGTGCCAGCAGCGTACCACAGGGAGGC. Protein sequence: CASSVPQGG. The entire CDR3 protein reads CASSVPQGGYTF. Based on the CDR3 plus reference TRBV9 and TRBJ1-2, the full variable domain is DSGVTQTPKHLITATGQRVTLRCSPRSGDLSVYWYQQSLDQGLQFLIQYYNGEERAKGNILERFSAQQFPDLHSELNLSSLELGDSALYFCASSVPQGGYTFGSGTRLTVV.

This clone showed up many times. The read terminates 3 residues ahead of where the CDR3 ends, so the germline J gene completes it. This chain connects TRBV5-1 to TRBJ2-3; 7 bases line up with TRBD1. V lost 4 bases and J lost 5; bases outside the gene matches: 7. Germline V gives CDR1 SGHRS, CDR2 YFSETQ. The CDR3 length is 14 residues. Incomplete CDR3 DNA: TGCGCCAGCAGCATCGGACAGGAGAAAGATACG. It yields the protein CASSIGQEKDT. The CDR3 reads in full as CASSIGQEKDTQYF.

Ten or more counts support this clone. The read finishes 3 residues shy of the CDR3 end, and the germline J gene is used to complete it. V usage is TRBV5-1 and J usage is TRBJ1-2; D gene unclear. The CDR3 loop spans 14 amino acids. V shed 0 bases and J shed 7 bases, with 13 bases lying between them. Germline CDR1 reads SGHRS; CDR2 reads YFSETQ. The CDR3 reads CASSLEPSRGGYTF. Partial CDR3 DNA: TGCGCCAGCAGCTTGGAACCTTCCCGGGGTGGC.

This clone was found many times. The CDR3 loop is CASSPRTSGVANEQFF. The part of the CDR3 DNA that was read is TGCGCCAGCAGCCCCAGGACTAGCGGGGTAGCCAATGAG. The chain joins TRBV5-1 to TRBJ2-1; 12 bases line up with TRBD2. Read coverage stops 3 residues before the CDR3 terminus; the germline J gene supplies the remainder. The V gene end was trimmed by 4 bases and the J gene end by 6 bases; junction bases not matched to a gene: 8. The CDR3 is 16 amino acids. The germline V gene has CDR1 SGHRS and CDR2 YFSETQ. The full variable domain, with the rest looked up from reference TRBV5-1 and TRBJ2-1, is KAGVTQTPRYLIKTRGQQVTLSCSPISGHRSVSWYQQTPGQGLQFLFEYFSETQRNKGNFPGRFSGRQFSNSRSEMNVSTLELGDSALYLCASSPRTSGVANEQFFGPGTRLTVL.

In its sample, this clone was seen many times. The observed sequence ends 3 residues before the CDR3 terminus, with the missing tail filled in from the germline J gene. The V and J genes are TRBV2 and TRBJ1-2; D ambiguous. There are 14 residues in the CDR3. Germline CDR1 is SNHLY and CDR2 is FYNNEI. The V gene lost 1 base and the J gene lost 5 bases, with 11 bases spanning the gap. The CDR3 sequence: CASSEEGFSYGYTF. The covered CDR3 bases are TGTGCCAGCAGTGAAGAGGGCTTTAGTTATGGC.

This clone was picked up many times. The read falls 3 residues short of the CDR3 end, and the missing part is taken from the germline J gene. The rearrangement uses TRBV5-1 and TRBJ2-3; D is undetermined. CDR1 and CDR2 (germline): SGHRS, YFSETQ. The V end lost 0 bases, the J end lost 0 bases, and 2 bases lay between the germline ends. This CDR3 region has 13 residues. The covered CDR3 bases are TGCGCCAGCAGCTTGGCAAGCACAGATACG. Amino acids: CASSLASTDT. The full-length CDR3 reads as CASSLASTDTQYF.

In its sample, this clone was seen many times. The observed sequence ends 3 residues before the CDR3 terminus, with the missing tail filled in from the germline J gene. The rearrangement links TRBV11-2 to TRBJ2-5; D is undetermined. This CDR3 has 14 residues. Germline lookup yields CDR1 SGHAT and CDR2 FQNNGV. V shed 10 bases and J shed 5 bases, with 20 bases lying between them. The part of the CDR3 DNA that was read is TGTGCCATCTCCCCCGGGTCTAGGTTGGAGACC. Protein product: CAISPGSRLET. The whole CDR3 protein is CAISPGSRLETQYF.

This clone was seen ten or more times. The CDR3 extends 3 residues past the end of the read, so its final part is completed from the germline J gene. The V call is TRBV6-1, the J call TRBJ1-2; D uncertain. CDR3 length: 12 residues. In germline, CDR1 is MNHNS, CDR2 SASEGT. The V gene lost 3 bases and the J gene lost 4 bases, with 6 bases spanning the gap. The part of the CDR3 DNA that was read is TGTGCCAGCAGTGACAGAATCTATGGC. This encodes CASSDRIYG. The entire CDR3 protein is CASSDRIYGYTF.

The table lists this clone with many counts. The CDR3 end is not reached by the read, which stops 3 residues before it; the germline J gene fills it in. V usage is TRBV20-1 and J usage is TRBJ2-1; 10 bases line up with TRBD2. Germline CDR1 is DFQATT and CDR2 is SNEGSKA (reference sequence). The CDR3 spans 16 residues. With V trimmed by 1 base and J by 6 bases, 9 bases remained unmatched. The CDR3 loop reads CSARVEIKREGNEQFF. The CDR3 bases that were read are TGCAGTGCTAGAGTGGAGATAAAGCGGGAGGGCAATGAG.

At least ten counts were recorded for this clone. The read halts 3 residues ahead of the CDR3 end, with the missing end drawn from the germline J gene. The chain joins TRBV7-2 to TRBJ2-3; D is undetermined. The CDR3 consists of 13 residues. Germline loops: CDR1 SGHTA, CDR2 FQGNSA. V lost 1 base and J lost 6, with 8 bases in between. The CDR3 loop reads CASSLELPDTQYF. CDR3 bases read: TGTGCCAGCAGCTTAGAACTCCCCGATACG.

This clone was seen at least ten times. The read terminates 3 residues before the CDR3 end, so the remaining end is supplied by the germline J gene. The V call is TRBV30, the J call TRBJ1-2; maybe TRBD1 (5 bases). This CDR3 contains 11 residues. The V gene's germline CDR1 is GTSNPN and CDR2 SVGIG (reference sequence). This CDR3 is CAWTWGAGYTF. The CDR3 bases that were read are TGTGCCTGGACATGGGGCGCGGGC.

In its sample, this clone was seen many times. CDR3 bases read: TGTGCCAGCAGCCAAATAACAGGGGGCGTTCGCTCTGGGGCCAACGTC. As protein: CASSQITGGVRSGANV. The whole CDR3 protein reads CASSQITGGVRSGANVLTF. The chain is built from TRBV4-2 and TRBJ2-6; 9 bases match TRBD1. Read sequence stops 3 residues before the CDR3 end, and the germline J gene provides the missing end. The CDR3 is 19 residues long. CDR1 and CDR2 (germline): LGHNA, YNFKEQ. V was clipped by 2 bases and J by 0 bases; unmatched bases: 8.

In its sample, this clone was seen many times. The read is 3 residues too short to cover the CDR3 end, so that end is filled in from the germline J gene. J is TRBJ1-5 and V is TRBV19; 8 bases match TRBD1. Per the germline V gene, CDR1 is LNHDA and CDR2 is SQIVND (reference sequence). This CDR3 contains 17 residues. V lost 5 bases to trimming and J lost 3 bases; unmatched junction nucleotides: 12. The CDR3 bases that were read are TGTGCCAGTAGTTCAAGTTCAGGGGGCTGGAACAATCAGCCC. Translated, it gives CASSSSSGGWNNQP. The entire CDR3 is CASSSSSGGWNNQPQHF.

This clone appeared many times. Sequencing ends 3 residues short of the CDR3 end; the germline J gene provides the rest. The chain joins TRBV30 to TRBJ2-7; D remains ambiguous. The V gene lost 1 base and the J gene lost 2 bases, with 21 bases spanning the gap. The CDR3 totals 17 residues. Germline CDR1 GTSNPN, CDR2 SVGIG (reference sequence). The CDR3 bases that were read are TGTGCCTGGAGTGAATACCTCCCGGTGGGCCTCACCTACGAG. It encodes CAWSEYLPVGLTYE. The whole CDR3 sequence is CAWSEYLPVGLTYEQYF.